This entry describes one T cell receptor beta chain. The sample comes from a study of blood T cell repertoires in COVID-19. Study overall: The United States, Italy and Spain were the sources of the acute and convalescent COVID-19 samples. The cDNA or gDNA used as material had been derived from T cells, B-cell-depleted T cells, or PBMCs.

Trimming removed 2 bases from V and 6 bases from J; junction bases left unmatched: 6. This CDR3 has 16 residues. Germline loops: CDR1 SGHRS, CDR2 YFSETQ. Original methodology: Estimates of nucleated cell counts were drawn from the amplification of reference gene primers. Assay used: immunoSEQ multiplex PCR; TCRdb lists only in-frame clones, some missing. The V and J calls and clone size come from that table; D and trimming were worked out from the DNA. The data hold around 700,000 clones, with over 80% observed a single time. The receptor was isolated from a woman between 18 and 30 years old with acute or convalescent COVID-19. The V and J genes are TRBV5-1 and TRBJ2-1, with 12 positions matching TRBD1. Sequenced: peripheral blood. In DNA, the CDR3 is TGCGCCAGCAGCTTCGGGACAGGGGGCAGCGGCAATGAGCAGTTCTTC. It is translated as CASSFGTGGSGNEQFF.